These T cell receptor beta chains were read from a single sample in a study of identical twins. In TCRdb, the 5' RACE reads were re-called with MiXCR into one record per CDR3 protein. The repertoire consists of approximately 700,000 distinct CDR3 sequences, with around a sixth occurring once and the leading ten covering roughly 14%. These data also formed part of another study, on T cells expressing NK-cell markers.

Sequencing was performed on PBMCs. These receptors were taken from a woman between 18 and 30 years old in good health. Each CDR3 is given with its conserved first and last residue. Each record gives: J gene, clone size, D gene, V gene, CDR3 DNA, CDR3 protein. D genes are given only for firm matches. Size values are once, few and many counts, or a class for expanded clones, and some rows have none.

j_gene: TRBJ2-2
abundance: once
d_gene: TRBD2
v_gene: TRBV20-1
CDR3nt: TGCAGTGCAAGGCGGGGGAACTCCGGGGAGCTGTTTTTT
CDR3aa: CSARRGNSGELFF

j_gene: TRBJ2-7
abundance: many
d_gene: TRBD2
v_gene: TRBV6-1
CDR3nt: TGTGCCAGCAGTGAAGCGCTGGGTGGAGCGGGAGATTTCGAGCAGTACTTC
CDR3aa: CASSEALGGAGDFEQYF

j_gene: TRBJ2-3
abundance: -
d_gene: -
v_gene: TRBV24-1
CDR3nt: TGTGCCACCTCCACGTCGCGTGGGAACGGAGATACGCAGTATTTT
CDR3aa: CATSTSRGNGDTQYF

j_gene: TRBJ2-1
abundance: many
d_gene: TRBD1
v_gene: TRBV12-3/TRBV12-4
CDR3nt: TGTGCCAGCAGCTTGGGACAGGGTCCCTACAATGAGCAGTTCTTC
CDR3aa: CASSLGQGPYNEQFF

j_gene: TRBJ2-2
abundance: -
d_gene: -
v_gene: TRBV6-1
CDR3nt: TGTGCCAGCACCTTGTGGGTCCATTCAGGGGAGCTGTTTTTT
CDR3aa: CASTLWVHSGELFF

j_gene: TRBJ1-1
abundance: -
d_gene: -
v_gene: TRBV7-9
CDR3nt: TGTGCCAGCAGCCGAACGACAGTAACTGAAGCTTTCTTT
CDR3aa: CASSRTTVTEAFF

j_gene: TRBJ2-1
abundance: few
d_gene: TRBD2
v_gene: TRBV20-1
CDR3nt: TGCAGTGCTAGTGAACTAGCGGCTGCAACCTACAATGAGCAGTTCTTC
CDR3aa: CSASELAAATYNEQFF

j_gene: TRBJ2-1
abundance: few
d_gene: -
v_gene: TRBV9
CDR3nt: TGTGCCAGCAGCGTGTACGACATTTACAATGAGCAGTTCTTC
CDR3aa: CASSVYDIYNEQFF

j_gene: TRBJ2-7
abundance: many
d_gene: TRBD2
v_gene: TRBV5-1
CDR3nt: TGCGCCAGCAGCTTTCTGACTAGCGGGAGGAATGAGCAGTACTTC
CDR3aa: CASSFLTSGRNEQYF

j_gene: TRBJ2-3
abundance: many
d_gene: -
v_gene: TRBV6-1
CDR3nt: TGTGCCAGCAGTCTAAGGGGAGAAGGCACAGATACGCAGTATTTT
CDR3aa: CASSLRGEGTDTQYF

j_gene: TRBJ2-2
abundance: few
d_gene: TRBD2
v_gene: TRBV5-1
CDR3nt: TGCGCCAGCAGCTTGGAGCGGGGAAACACCGGGGAGCTGTTTTTT
CDR3aa: CASSLERGNTGELFF

j_gene: TRBJ2-2
abundance: -
d_gene: TRBD2
v_gene: TRBV5-5
CDR3nt: TGTGCCAGCAGCTTAGTATCGAGCGGGACGTACCCCGGGGAGCTGTTTTTT
CDR3aa: CASSLVSSGTYPGELFF

j_gene: TRBJ1-1
abundance: -
d_gene: -
v_gene: TRBV20-1
CDR3nt: TGCAGTGCTTCGGGGCCGCGGGAAACTTTCTTT
CDR3aa: CSASGPRETFF

j_gene: TRBJ2-1
abundance: few
d_gene: -
v_gene: TRBV20-1
CDR3nt: TGCAGTGCTATTAGGGGGAGCTCCTACAATGAGCAGTTCTTC
CDR3aa: CSAIRGSSYNEQFF